The 31 T cell receptor beta chains in this list originate from one sample, sequenced in a study of blood T cell repertoires in COVID-19. Method: immunoSEQ multiplex PCR; TCRdb's copy keeps in-frame clones and lacks some. The sample records roughly 83,000 clones, approximately 86% being singletons. Sequencing used peripheral blood. All receptors come from a man older than 75 with active or convalescent COVID-19.

V and J are TRBV20-1 and TRBJ1-5; maybe TRBD1 (6 bases). This CDR3 contains 15 residues. CDR1 and CDR2 from the germline V gene are DFQATT and SNEGSKA (reference sequence). The V end lost 3 bases, the J end lost 6 bases, and 18 bases lay between the germline ends. CDR3 in amino acids: CSASFTGLFGQPQHF. The DNA for the CDR3 is TGCAGTGCTAGTTTTACAGGGCTATTTGGTCAGCCCCAGCATTTT.

V is TRBV5-1 and J is TRBJ1-2; a possible D gene is TRBD1 (5 bases). The CDR3 totals 14 residues. The germline gives CDR1 SGHRS, CDR2 YFSETQ. Trimming removed 5 bases at V and 4 bases at J, with 15 bases between. The CDR3 region has the DNA TGCGCCAGCAGGTTAGGGGAAGGGATCTATGGCTACACCTTC. The encoded protein is CASRLGEGIYGYTF. Filled out from reference TRBV5-1 and TRBJ1-2, the complete variable domain reads KAGVTQTPRYLIKTRGQQVTLSCSPISGHRSVSWYQQTPGQGLQFLFEYFSETQRNKGNFPGRFSGRQFSNSRSEMNVSTLELGDSALYLCASRLGEGIYGYTFGSGTRLTVV.

This chain joins TRBV14 and TRBJ1-1, with D maybe TRBD1 (6 bases). Germline-derived CDR1 and CDR2 are SGHDN and FVKESK. The CDR3 loop spans 13 amino acids. Trimming pared 1 base from V and 5 bases from J, leaving 8 bases between. The CDR3 sequence: CASSQVQGTEAFF. In DNA form, the CDR3 reads TGTGCCAGCAGCCAAGTGCAGGGGACTGAAGCTTTCTTT.

The V call is TRBV7-8, the J call TRBJ1-5; D remains unclear. CDR3 length: 17 amino acids. With 0 bases removed from V and 4 bases from J, the gap between germline ends came to 16 bases. Germline CDR1 and CDR2: SGHVS and FQNEAQ. Here the CDR3 reads CASSLALGEGINQPQHF. The CDR3 coding sequence is TGTGCCAGCAGCTTAGCCCTCGGGGAGGGTATAAATCAGCCCCAGCATTTT.

The chain carries TRBV5-1 and TRBJ2-1, with 10 bases aligning to TRBD1. V lost 1 base, J lost 4 bases, and 2 bases stayed unmatched. Per germline, CDR1 SGHRS and CDR2 YFSETQ. This CDR3 contains 15 residues. CDR3 sequence: CASSLRQGAYNEQFF. The CDR3 region has the DNA TGCGCCAGCAGCTTGAGACAGGGGGCTTACAATGAGCAGTTCTTC.

This clone came up once. The CDR3 spells CASSQVGQGAGNTIYF. In DNA, the CDR3 is TGTGCCAGCAGCCAAGTGGGACAGGGGGCTGGAAACACCATATATTTT. The rearrangement uses TRBV14 and TRBJ1-3; TRBD1 matches at 11 bases. The trim removed 1 base at V and 2 bases at J, leaving 1 base unmatched. The CDR3 is 16 residues long. Germline-derived CDR1 and CDR2 are SGHDN and FVKESK.

The V gene is TRBV6-1, the J gene TRBJ1-2; D gene uncertain. In germline, CDR1 is MNHNS, CDR2 SASEGT. The length of the CDR3 is 14 residues. Trimming cost V 3 bases and J 1 base, with 9 bases left between them. The CDR3 DNA reads as TGTGCCAGCAGTGATCAGCGGGGTAACTATGGCTACACCTTC. This sequence encodes CASSDQRGNYGYTF.

This clone has a single count. The V call is TRBV3-1 (or the pseudogene TRBV3-2), the J call TRBJ1-4, with 8 bases aligning to TRBD1. Per germline, CDR1 LGHDT and CDR2 YNNKEL (reference sequence). The J segment lost 10 bases and the V segment lost 1 base, leaving 8 bases of the junction unmatched. CDR3 length: 15 amino acids. This chain's CDR3 is CASSQAFGQGAKLFF. The CDR3 nucleotides read TGTGCCAGCAGCCAAGCCTTCGGACAGGGAGCAAAACTGTTTTTT.

This chain joins TRBV19 and TRBJ2-2, with 9 bases aligning to TRBD1. V trimming: 7 bases; J trimming: 4 bases; junction bases outside the gene matches: 4. The CDR3 runs 14 residues. The V gene's germline CDR1 is LNHDA and CDR2 SQIVND (reference sequence). The CDR3 DNA is TGTGCCAGTACCCGGGACAGGGTCACCGGGGAGCTGTTTTTT. Translating it yields CASTRDRVTGELFF.

J is TRBJ2-5 and V is TRBV4-1, with D maybe TRBD2 (5 bases). Germline V CDR1 and CDR2: MGHRA, YSYEKL. The CDR3 covers 20 residues. V lost 0 bases, J lost 1 base, and 24 bases lay in between. The chain's CDR3 is CASSQDWVATSDAAQETQYF. CDR3 DNA: TGCGCCAGCAGCCAAGATTGGGTTGCCACTAGTGATGCCGCCCAAGAGACCCAGTACTTC.

This rearrangement joins TRBV10-3 to TRBJ2-4; D ambiguous. Germline V lookup: CDR1 ENHRY, CDR2 SYGVKD. The CDR3 covers 13 residues. V lost 1 base and J lost 5, with 6 bases in between. CDR3 bases: TGTGCCATCAGTGAGTTTGGCCAAAACATTCAGTACTTC. Residues: CAISEFGQNIQYF.

The chain joins TRBV27 to TRBJ2-1, with D uncertain. Trimming left V 4 bases short and J 0 bases short, with 16 bases between. Germline CDR1 and CDR2: MNHEY and SMNVEV (reference sequence). The CDR3 totals 17 residues. CDR3 nucleotide sequence: TGTGCCAGCAGTTCCCTGGGTGACATCTACTCCTACAATGAGCAGTTCTTC. Encoded protein: CASSSLGDIYSYNEQFF.

The chain uses TRBV5-4 and TRBJ2-3; D is perhaps TRBD1 (6 bases). Germline loops: CDR1 SGHNT, CDR2 YYREEE (reference sequence). V lost 4 bases and J lost 0, with 15 bases in between. The CDR3 totals 16 residues. The CDR3 protein is CASSTLLQGSTDTQYF. Here the CDR3 DNA reads TGTGCCAGCAGCACTCTGCTACAGGGAAGCACAGATACGCAGTATTTT.

The chain joins TRBV27 to TRBJ2-4, with a tentative D call TRBD2 (5 bases). V lost 2 bases and J lost 4, with 6 bases in between. The CDR3 covers 13 residues. Germline lookup yields CDR1 MNHEY and CDR2 SMNVEV (reference sequence). CDR3 coding DNA: TGTGCCAGCAGTTTAAAGCGGAAAAACATTCAGTACTTC. Translation: CASSLKRKNIQYF.

V is TRBV5-1 and J is TRBJ1-3; 7 bases are shared with TRBD1. The ends lost 4 bases at V and 4 bases at J; junction bases unmatched: 8. Per germline, CDR1 SGHRS and CDR2 YFSETQ. The CDR3 sequence is 15 residues long. The CDR3 is CASSLEQGRGNTIYF. CDR3 sequence (DNA): TGCGCCAGCAGCCTTGAACAGGGGAGGGGAAACACCATATATTTT. The full variable domain, in which reference TRBV5-1 and TRBJ1-3 provide the parts outside the CDR3, is KAGVTQTPRYLIKTRGQQVTLSCSPISGHRSVSWYQQTPGQGLQFLFEYFSETQRNKGNFPGRFSGRQFSNSRSEMNVSTLELGDSALYLCASSLEQGRGNTIYFGEGSWLTVV.

This clone has only one observation. The chain couples TRBV5-4 to TRBJ2-3; possibly TRBD2 for D (5 bases). Germline assignment: CDR1 SGHNT and CDR2 YYREEE (reference sequence). This CDR3 contains 17 residues. V was pared by 2 bases and J by 0 bases, with 16 bases between. CDR3 nucleotides: TGTGCCAGCAGCTTTAGGACGGGAAAGTATAGCACAGATACGCAGTATTTT. Its protein product is CASSFRTGKYSTDTQYF.

The genes are TRBV19 and TRBJ2-6, with a possible D match to TRBD2 (6 bases). Germline V gene lookup returns CDR1 LNHDA and CDR2 SQIVND (reference sequence). Trimming pared 6 bases from V and 3 bases from J, leaving 15 bases between. This CDR3 contains 16 residues. In nucleotides, the CDR3 is TGTGCCAGTAGCCTGGCCGGGGGAATTGGGGCCAACGTCCTGACTTTC. This codes for CASSLAGGIGANVLTF.

This clone was counted between two and nine times. The CDR3 DNA follows: TGTGCCAGCAGCTTGGGGCAGGGCCTCGGCCAGCCCCAGCATTTT. Translating gives CASSLGQGLGQPQHF. J is TRBJ1-5 and V is TRBV5-8; TRBD1 might be the D (5 bases). The CDR3 is 15 residues long. Per the germline V gene, CDR1 is SGHTS and CDR2 is YDEGEE. Trimming left V 0 bases short and J 7 bases short, with 14 bases between.

V usage is TRBV19 and J usage is TRBJ2-1; 7 bases agree with TRBD1. V lost 5 bases, J lost 9 bases, and 7 bases stayed unmatched. In germline, CDR1 is LNHDA, CDR2 SQIVND (reference sequence). There are 13 residues in the CDR3. As DNA, the CDR3 is TGTGCCAGTAGTCAGGGACAGTTCGTTGAGCAGTTCTTC. It specifies CASSQGQFVEQFF.

V is TRBV19 and J is TRBJ2-1; a possible D gene is TRBD1 (6 bases). Trimming took off 4 bases at V and 7 bases at J, with 20 bases between the two ends. The CDR3 is 16 amino acids. Germline V gene sequence: CDR1 LNHDA, CDR2 SQIVND (reference sequence). In DNA form, the CDR3 reads TGTGCCAGTAGTACGAACAGGGCGACGTATAGAAATGAGCAGTTCTTC. It codes for CASSTNRATYRNEQFF.

This clone was counted a single time. CDR3 loop: CASSQDFVGGAFF. As DNA, the CDR3 is TGTGCCAGCAGCCAAGATTTTGTAGGGGGAGCTTTCTTT. The chain has TRBV4-2 and TRBJ1-1; TRBD1 is a possible D gene (6 bases). V was clipped by 0 bases and J by 10 bases, with 12 bases between them. This CDR3 comprises 13 residues. Germline V gene sequence: CDR1 LGHNA, CDR2 YNFKEQ.

The CDR3 region is CASSLDGGTNEKLFF. The CDR3 nucleotides read TGTGCCAGCAGCTTAGACGGGGGAACTAATGAAAAACTGTTTTTT. V gene TRBV7-9 combines with J gene TRBJ1-4, with D perhaps matching TRBD1 (5 bases). This CDR3 contains 15 residues. Germline V lookup: CDR1 SEHNR, CDR2 FQNEAQ (reference sequence). The V gene lost 1 base and the J gene lost 1 base, with 7 bases spanning the gap.

CDR3 region: CASSDSGDLEKLFF. CDR3 in DNA: TGTGCCAGCAGCGACAGCGGGGACCTCGAAAAACTGTTTTTT. V usage is TRBV7-9 and J usage is TRBJ1-4; possibly TRBD1 for D (5 bases). The CDR3 covers 14 residues. Trimming shortened V by 5 bases and J by 8 bases, and 15 bases separated the two germline ends. In germline, CDR1 is SEHNR, CDR2 FQNEAQ (reference sequence).

V and J are TRBV28 and TRBJ1-3; D is uncertain. The V gene's germline CDR1 is MDHEN and CDR2 SYDVKM. The V end was cut by 7 bases, the J end by 0 bases, with 16 bases between. The CDR3 consists of 16 residues. CDR3 coding DNA: TGTGCCAGCATCACCAATCGTCGCGGCTCTGGAAACACCATATATTTT. Residues: CASITNRRGSGNTIYF. The entire variable domain, with the rest obtained from reference TRBV28 and TRBJ1-3, is as follows: DVKVTQSSRYLVKRTGEKVFLECVQDMDHENMFWYRQDPGLGLRLIYFSYDVKMKEKGDIPEGYSVSREKKERFSLILESASTNQTSMYLCASITNRRGSGNTIYFGEGSWLTVV.

The chain links TRBV19 to TRBJ1-2; 7 bases are a match to TRBD1. The germline gives CDR1 LNHDA, CDR2 SQIVND (reference sequence). The V and J ends lost 6 bases and 4 bases, in that order; junction bases with no gene match: 11. The CDR3 spans 15 residues. The CDR3 region is CASRTQGQSSYGYTF. The CDR3 coding sequence is TGTGCCAGTAGGACCCAGGGACAGAGCTCCTATGGCTACACCTTC.

This chain uses TRBV2 with TRBJ2-3; D perhaps matches TRBD1 (6 bases). V gave up 1 base and J gave up 0 bases, with 8 bases separating them. The CDR3 loop spans 15 amino acids. The germline gives CDR1 SNHLY, CDR2 FYNNEI. Written as DNA, the CDR3 is TGTGCCAGCAGTGAAGGAGGGGGAAGCACAGATACGCAGTATTTT. It encodes CASSEGGGSTDTQYF.

This clone was recorded once. The chain is built from TRBV30 and TRBJ1-2; the match to TRBD1 covers 9 bases. V lost 7 bases, J lost 5 bases, and 8 bases stayed unmatched. Germline loops: CDR1 GTSNPN, CDR2 SVGIG (reference sequence). The CDR3 sequence is 13 residues long. CDR3 sequence: CAFPGQGKYGYTF. CDR3 nucleotide sequence: TGTGCCTTTCCGGGACAGGGAAAATATGGCTACACCTTC.

The gene calls are TRBV5-1 and TRBJ2-1, with 8 positions matching TRBD1. Trimming removed 5 bases from V and 5 bases from J; junction bases left unmatched: 3. Germline V gives CDR1 SGHRS, CDR2 YFSETQ. The CDR3 has 13 amino acids. The CDR3 DNA sequence: TGCGCCAGCAGACTGGGACAGGACAATGAGCAGTTCTTC. Protein sequence: CASRLGQDNEQFF.

The chain is built from TRBV6-5 and TRBJ1-4; tentative D call: TRBD1 (5 bases). CDR1 is MNHEY, CDR2 SVGAGI, per germline. There are 14 residues in the CDR3. V lost 2 bases and J lost 5, with 9 bases in between. For the CDR3, the DNA is TGTGCCAGCAGTTACACCAGACAGAATGAAAAACTGTTTTTT. Amino acids: CASSYTRQNEKLFF.

The chain has TRBV29-1 and TRBJ2-3, with 10 bases matching TRBD2. The CDR3 has 15 residues. The germline V gene encodes CDR1 SQVTM and CDR2 ANQGSEA. Unmatched junction bases numbered 6, after V lost 0 bases and J lost 6 bases. CDR3 nucleotides: TGCAGCGTTGAAGATCAGACTAGCGGGCCCGATACGCAGTATTTT. As protein: CSVEDQTSGPDTQYF.

The chain joins TRBV5-6 to TRBJ1-4; the match to TRBD1 covers 8 bases. Germline trimming cut 4 bases from V and 11 bases from J; bases unmatched to any gene: 10. This CDR3 comprises 14 residues. The germline CDR1 and CDR2 sequences are SGHDT and YYEEEE. The CDR3 nucleotides read TGTGCCAGCAGCCGAGACAGGGGCGCAGGGAAACTGTTTTTT. This translates into CASSRDRGAGKLFF. Complete variable domain (other parts from reference TRBV5-6 and TRBJ1-4): DAGVTQSPTHLIKTRGQQVTLRCSPKSGHDTVSWYQQALGQGPQFIFQYYEEEERQRGNFPDRFSGHQFPNYSSELNVNALLLGDSALYLCASSRDRGAGKLFFGSGTQLSVL.